This TCR beta chain was recovered during a study of T cell changes during pregnancy in multiple sclerosis. Repertoires were generated with immunoSEQ multiplex PCR, while TCRdb's copy carries only in-frame clones and drops some. The data show roughly 76,000 clones, 85% to 95% seen once. Germline V gene data show CDR1 as SGHRS and CDR2 as YFSETQ. V lost 5 bases and J lost 1, with 6 bases in between. The CDR3 length is 12 residues. This specimen consisted of CD4+ T cells from peripheral blood mononuclear cells, obtained after pregnancy. The chain carries TRBV5-1 and TRBJ2-5; D is ambiguous. This receptor was obtained from a female donor with multiple sclerosis, enrolled in a pregnancy study. The CDR3 protein is CASRQTQETQYF. In DNA, the CDR3 is TGCGCCAGCAGACAGACCCAAGAGACCCAGTACTTC.